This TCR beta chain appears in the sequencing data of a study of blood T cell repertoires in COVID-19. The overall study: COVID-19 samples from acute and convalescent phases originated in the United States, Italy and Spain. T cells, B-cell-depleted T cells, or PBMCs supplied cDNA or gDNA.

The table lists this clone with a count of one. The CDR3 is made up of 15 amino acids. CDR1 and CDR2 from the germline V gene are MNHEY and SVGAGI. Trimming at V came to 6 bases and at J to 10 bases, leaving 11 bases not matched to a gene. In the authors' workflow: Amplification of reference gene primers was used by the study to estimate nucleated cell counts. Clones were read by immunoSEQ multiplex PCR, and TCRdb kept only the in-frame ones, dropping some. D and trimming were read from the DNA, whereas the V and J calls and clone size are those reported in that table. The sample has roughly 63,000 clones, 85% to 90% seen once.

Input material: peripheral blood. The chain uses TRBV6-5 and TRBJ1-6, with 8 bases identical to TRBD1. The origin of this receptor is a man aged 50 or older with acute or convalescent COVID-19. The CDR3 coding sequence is TGTGCCAGCAGCCTAACCGGGACAGGAAGATCACCCCTCCACTTT. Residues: CASSLTGTGRSPLHF.